The T cell receptor beta chain under discussion was sequenced for a study of T cell responses to AZD1222 COVID-19 vaccine (dated by TCRdb to the early 2020s). For context, the study as a whole: AZD1222 recipients given second doses at about 4 weeks or at about 12 weeks were pooled, since spike-specific TCR depth and breadth were not found to differ between the two schedules. TCR sequencing was performed for over 230 trial participants, of whom roughly 200 were given two doses of AZD1222 and 26 were given two doses of MenACWY control vaccine. Trial participants were enrolled by age into subgroups of 18-55, 56-69 and 70-plus years, and roughly 160, 29 and 62 TCR-sequenced participants, respectively, were included in these subgroups.

Notes on this clone: Its binding antigen is unknown. No much larger clonotype is one base removed from it; base qualities were not supplied.

The CDR3 regions of human TCRbeta chains were analyzed by immunosequencing. For the original study's pipeline: TCRs in the repertoires were compared against a reference library of SARS-CoV-2-specific TCRs that had been generated with the MIRA antigen-specificity platform. Breadth meant the fraction of unique TCRs that were SARS-CoV-2-associated, whereas depth meant the fraction of total T cells that were SARS-CoV-2-associated. Using the MIRA data, every spike-specific TCR was mapped to the spike region that the TCR reacted to and assigned to either a CD4 or a CD8 class. Log10-transformed breadth and depth values were compared by one-way ANOVA with Sidak's multiple comparisons tests. Imported from immuneACCESS, the table was reduced by TCRdb to in-frame sequences with V and J called. These copies leave out some clones; in studies compared against another copy, an unresolved V gene accounts for under half, and the cause of the remainder is not known. V and J calls and clone size are given by that table; D and trimming were obtained from the DNA. Present in this sample are 95,000 to 150,000 clones, approximately 92% of which were seen just once. The ten most abundant clones make up roughly 13% of the sample.

The sample's time point label, in plain terms: baseline before first vaccination. Vaccinee samples were obtained from the UK trials COV001 and COV002, which included a single-blind randomized controlled phase 2/3 trial of AZD1222 (ChAdOx1 nCoV-19) in healthy adults. Trial participant PBMC samples were collected at day 0 and day 28 after the second dose for TCRbeta chain sequencing. General findings and caveats noted by the study authors: Conclusions about previously exposed vaccinees are limited because only 6 or 7 AZD1222 recipients were SARS-CoV-2 seropositive at baseline. Reportedly, almost half of the unique spike-specific TCRs recognized epitopes lying outside the regions that are mutated in the B.1.351 and B.1.1.7 variants. A significant rise in spike-specific TCR breadth and depth was observed after two AZD1222 doses relative to day 0 and relative to MenACWY recipients. The whole spike protein was spanned by vaccine-associated CD4 TCRs, and dominant responses were seen in regions 160-218 and 743-854. Because no samples from the day 14 peak response were available, repertoires could be characterized only after the peak T cell response. The 56-69-year group was small, and its depth increase did not reach significance, likely because of low power. Participants were mostly white British and included more females than males, and it was suggested by the authors that clonal diversity may have been underestimated.

Sequencing was performed on peripheral blood, taken on day 0 of AZD1222 vaccination. The sequence was obtained from an adult in good health.

The CDR3 in this case is CASSPPAGLAGTGELFF. The DNA sequence is TGTGCCAGCTCACCACCGGCGGGACTAGCGGGCACCGGGGAGCTGTTTTTT. This sequence uses TRBV18 and TRBJ2-2; TRBD2 matches 12 bases in the middle. Compared with germline, V lacks 0 bases and J lacks 4 bases; bases without a gene match: 3. The cysteine opens and the phenylalanine closes a CDR3 of 17 amino acids. The entry retains the CDR3 DNA only, 51 bases that are in frame from base 1. From the germline V gene, CDR1 is KGHSH and CDR2 is LQKENI.